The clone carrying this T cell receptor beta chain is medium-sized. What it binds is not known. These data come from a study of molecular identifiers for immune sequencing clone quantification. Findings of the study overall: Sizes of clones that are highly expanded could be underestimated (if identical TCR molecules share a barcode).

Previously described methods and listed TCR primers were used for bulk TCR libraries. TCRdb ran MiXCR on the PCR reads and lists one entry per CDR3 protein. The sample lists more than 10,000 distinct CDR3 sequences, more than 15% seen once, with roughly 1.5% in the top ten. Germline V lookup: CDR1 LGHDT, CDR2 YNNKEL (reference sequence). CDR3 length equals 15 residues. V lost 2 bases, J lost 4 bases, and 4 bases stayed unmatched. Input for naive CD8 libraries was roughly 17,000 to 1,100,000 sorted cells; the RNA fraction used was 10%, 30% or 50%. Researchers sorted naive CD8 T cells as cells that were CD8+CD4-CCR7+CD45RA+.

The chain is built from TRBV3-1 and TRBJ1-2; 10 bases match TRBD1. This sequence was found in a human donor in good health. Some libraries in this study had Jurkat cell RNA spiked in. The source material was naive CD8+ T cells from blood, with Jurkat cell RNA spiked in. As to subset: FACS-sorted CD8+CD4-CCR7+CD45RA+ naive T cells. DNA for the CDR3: TGTGCCAGCAGCCAAACCGGGACAGGGGCCTATGGCTACACCTTC. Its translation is CASSQTGTGAYGYTF. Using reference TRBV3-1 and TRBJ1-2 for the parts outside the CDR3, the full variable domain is DTAVSQTPKYLVTQMGNDKSIKCEQNLGHDTMYWYKQDSKKFLKIMFSYNNKELIINETVPNRFSPKSPDKAHLNLHINSLELGDSAVYFCASSQTGTGAYGYTFGSGTRLTVV.